The rows below give T cell receptor beta chains drawn from one sample of a study of blood T cells in healthy people across ages. Each CDR3 protein is one row after TCRdb ran MiXCR on the 5' RACE reads. The table has approximately 760,000 distinct CDR3 sequences, 25% seen once; the top ten hold more than 8.5%. This sample was also put to use in a study of T cells of mothers and their children.

Sequenced: blood. Receptor source: a boy younger than 18 in good health. Each CDR3 is given with its conserved first and last residue. Fields, in order: V gene, clone size, J gene, D gene, CDR3 protein, CDR3 DNA. D genes are given only for firm matches. Only some rows state a clone size, as once, few, many or a class for expanded clones.

TRBV6-5	few	TRBJ1-1	.	CASRSGTEAFF	TGTGCCAGCAGGTCGGGCACTGAAGCTTTCTTT
TRBV11-2	.	TRBJ2-6	.	CASSLGQSSGANVLTF	TGTGCCAGCAGCCTTGGACAGTCCTCTGGGGCCAACGTCCTGACTTTC
TRBV9	few	TRBJ2-4	.	CASSVGPENIQYF	TGTGCCAGCAGCGTAGGGCCAGAAAACATTCAGTACTTC
TRBV2	few	TRBJ2-1	.	CASRNRLAMRSEQFF	TGTGCCAGCAGAAACCGGCTAGCTATGAGGAGTGAGCAGTTCTTC
TRBV4-1	few	TRBJ2-6	.	CASSQGSTASGANVLTF	TGCGCCAGCAGCCAAGGTTCAACAGCCTCTGGGGCCAACGTCCTGACTTTC
TRBV6-6	.	TRBJ2-7	.	CASRADSIEQYF	TGTGCCAGCAGGGCGGACAGTATCGAGCAGTACTTC
TRBV6-5	.	TRBJ2-1	TRBD2	CASSPGTSDYNEQFF	TGTGCCAGCAGCCCCGGGACTAGCGATTACAATGAGCAGTTCTTC
TRBV4-3	few	TRBJ2-7	.	CASSPFWTGHDEQYF	TGCGCCAGCAGCCCCTTCTGGACCGGTCACGACGAGCAGTACTTC
TRBV20-1	.	TRBJ2-7	.	CSAAKTPTYEQYF	TGCAGTGCTGCGAAGACACCTACCTACGAGCAGTACTTC
TRBV6-5	.	TRBJ2-1	.	CASRSSSGASYNEQFF	TGTGCCAGCAGATCCTCCTCTGGGGCCTCCTACAATGAGCAGTTCTTC
TRBV11-2	few	TRBJ2-1	.	CASSPRAGASSYNEQFF	TGTGCCAGCAGCCCCCGGGCGGGCGCTAGCTCCTACAATGAGCAGTTCTTC
TRBV9	.	TRBJ2-1	TRBD2	CVSSLRSGTSGDNEQFF	TGTGTCAGCAGCCTCCGGTCCGGGACTAGCGGGGACAATGAGCAGTTCTTC
TRBV12-2	few	TRBJ2-1	.	CASRLDGPYNEQFF	TGTGCAAGTCGCTTAGATGGCCCTTACAATGAGCAGTTCTTC
TRBV5-6	few	TRBJ2-5	.	CASSLGVPETQYF	TGTGCCAGCAGCTTAGGGGTCCCAGAGACCCAGTACTTC
TRBV24-1	few	TRBJ1-2	.	CATSDPGRFGGYTF	TGTGCCACCAGTGATCCAGGACGGTTCGGGGGCTACACCTTC
TRBV7-2	few	TRBJ1-1	.	CASSLQGGGLTEAFF	TGTGCCAGCAGCTTACAGGGAGGTGGTTTGACTGAAGCTTTCTTT
TRBV7-9	.	TRBJ1-2	.	CASSLEGQLGYTF	TGTGCCAGCAGCTTAGAGGGGCAGCTCGGCTACACCTTC
TRBV20-1	few	TRBJ2-7	.	CSARAMGDLSYEQYF	TGCAGTGCTAGGGCTATGGGGGACTTATCCTACGAGCAGTACTTC
TRBV28	few	TRBJ1-4	.	CASIGEGREKLFF	TGTGCCAGCATAGGGGAGGGGCGTGAAAAACTGTTTTTT
TRBV6-5	.	TRBJ2-1	.	CASSHREDSTLDDIYNEQFF	TGTGCCAGCAGTCACCGGGAAGATTCCACGTTGGACGATATCTACAATGAGCAGTTCTTC
TRBV7-2	few	TRBJ1-4	.	CASSLGNLEKLFF	TGTGCCAGCAGCTTAGGTAACCTGGAAAAACTGTTTTTT
TRBV5-1	few	TRBJ1-1	.	CASSASRAMGTEAFF	TGCGCCAGCAGCGCCAGCAGGGCCATGGGTACTGAAGCTTTCTTT
TRBV10-3	few	TRBJ2-7	TRBD2	CAITGRGSYEQYF	TGTGCCATCACCGGGAGGGGTTCCTACGAGCAGTACTTC
TRBV2	once	TRBJ2-2	.	CASMGAVNTGELFF	TGTGCCAGCATGGGGGCGGTGAACACCGGGGAGCTGTTTTTT
TRBV6-6	few	TRBJ2-1	TRBD2	CASSPGLDSLGEQFF	TGTGCCAGCAGTCCGGGACTAGATAGTCTGGGTGAGCAGTTCTTC
TRBV5-1	.	TRBJ1-1	.	CASQGRISLNTEAFF	TGCGCCAGTCAGGGAAGGATCAGCCTGAACACTGAAGCTTTCTTT
TRBV2	.	TRBJ2-5	.	CASSVGAGETQYF	TGTGCCAGCAGTGTGGGGGCGGGTGAGACCCAGTACTTC
TRBV7-2	few	TRBJ2-7	.	CASSLGSGSGEQYF	TGTGCCAGCAGCTTAGGGAGCGGGTCTGGCGAGCAGTACTTC
TRBV7-6	few	TRBJ2-3	TRBD1	CASSFGGQGIDTQYF	TGTGCCAGCAGCTTCGGGGGACAGGGAATAGATACGCAGTATTTT
TRBV7-8	.	TRBJ2-5	TRBD2	CASSVPPSGGDKTQYF	TGTGCCAGCAGCGTGCCGCCTAGCGGGGGGGACAAGACCCAGTACTTC
TRBV18	.	TRBJ2-1	.	CASPLSGLYNEQFF	TGTGCCAGCCCACTTTCAGGGCTCTACAATGAGCAGTTCTTC
TRBV20-1	.	TRBJ2-1	.	CSARDRSIEQFF	TGCAGTGCTAGAGATCGGTCTATTGAGCAGTTCTTC
TRBV12-5	few	TRBJ2-5	.	CASGPDSNQKFLAQYF	TGTGCTAGTGGTCCGGATTCTAACCAGAAATTCCTCGCCCAGTACTTC
TRBV7-9	.	TRBJ2-3	.	CASSTRWDGSRTDTQYF	TGTGCCAGCAGCACTCGGTGGGACGGGAGCCGCACAGATACGCAGTATTTT
TRBV7-2	once	TRBJ2-7	.	CASSLATRDPPYEQYF	TGTGCCAGCAGCTTAGCGACCCGGGACCCTCCCTACGAGCAGTACTTC
TRBV14	once	TRBJ2-2	.	CASSRSTFRGARTGELFF	TGTGCCAGCAGCCGCTCCACTTTTCGAGGGGCGAGGACCGGGGAGCTGTTTTTT
TRBV15	few	TRBJ2-7	.	CATSRGPGEQYF	TGTGCCACCAGCAGAGGACCGGGCGAGCAGTACTTC
TRBV3-1	few	TRBJ2-5	.	CASRSFSGPQETQYF	TGTGCCAGCAGAAGTTTTAGCGGACCCCAAGAGACCCAGTACTTC
TRBV12-3/TRBV12-4	once	TRBJ2-7	.	CASSLERFRSGEQYF	TGTGCCAGCAGTTTAGAGCGGTTTAGGTCCGGCGAGCAGTACTTC
TRBV11-2	few	TRBJ2-3	TRBD1	CASSSDRRDRGTDTQYF	TGTGCCAGCAGCTCAGATCGAAGGGACAGGGGCACAGATACGCAGTATTTT
TRBV6-5	.	TRBJ1-3	.	CASSYSAGPGNTIYF	TGTGCCAGCAGTTACTCGGCCGGGCCTGGAAACACCATATATTTT
TRBV29-1	.	TRBJ1-4	.	CSVEWGNEKLFF	TGCAGCGTTGAATGGGGCAATGAAAAACTGTTTTTT
TRBV6-5	few	TRBJ2-5	.	CASSRQYQETQYF	TGTGCCAGCAGTCGACAGTACCAAGAGACCCAGTACTTC